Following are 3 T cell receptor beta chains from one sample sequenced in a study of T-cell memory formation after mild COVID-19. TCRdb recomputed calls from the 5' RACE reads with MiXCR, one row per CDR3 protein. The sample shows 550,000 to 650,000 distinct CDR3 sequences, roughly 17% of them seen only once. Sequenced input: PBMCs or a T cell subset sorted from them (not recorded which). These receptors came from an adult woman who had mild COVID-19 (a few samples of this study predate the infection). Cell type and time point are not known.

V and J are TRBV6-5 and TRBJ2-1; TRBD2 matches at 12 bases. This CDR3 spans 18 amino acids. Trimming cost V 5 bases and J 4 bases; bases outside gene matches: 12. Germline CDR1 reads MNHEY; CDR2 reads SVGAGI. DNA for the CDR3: TGTGCCAGCAGTCGAACAAGGCGGACTAGCGGGACATACAATGAGCAGTTCTTC. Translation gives CASSRTRRTSGTYNEQFF.

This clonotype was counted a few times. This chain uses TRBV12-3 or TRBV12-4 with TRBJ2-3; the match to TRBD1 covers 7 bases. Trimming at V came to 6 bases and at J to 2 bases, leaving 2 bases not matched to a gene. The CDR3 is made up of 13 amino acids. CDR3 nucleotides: TGTGCCAGCAGGACAGGGAACACAGATACGCAGTATTTT. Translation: CASRTGNTDTQYF.

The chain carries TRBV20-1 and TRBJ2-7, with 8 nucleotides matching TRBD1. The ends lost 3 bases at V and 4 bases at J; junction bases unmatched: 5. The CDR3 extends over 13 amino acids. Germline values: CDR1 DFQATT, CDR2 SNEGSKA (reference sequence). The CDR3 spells CSARSTGAYEQYF. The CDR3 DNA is TGCAGTGCTAGGTCGACAGGGGCGTACGAGCAGTACTTC.